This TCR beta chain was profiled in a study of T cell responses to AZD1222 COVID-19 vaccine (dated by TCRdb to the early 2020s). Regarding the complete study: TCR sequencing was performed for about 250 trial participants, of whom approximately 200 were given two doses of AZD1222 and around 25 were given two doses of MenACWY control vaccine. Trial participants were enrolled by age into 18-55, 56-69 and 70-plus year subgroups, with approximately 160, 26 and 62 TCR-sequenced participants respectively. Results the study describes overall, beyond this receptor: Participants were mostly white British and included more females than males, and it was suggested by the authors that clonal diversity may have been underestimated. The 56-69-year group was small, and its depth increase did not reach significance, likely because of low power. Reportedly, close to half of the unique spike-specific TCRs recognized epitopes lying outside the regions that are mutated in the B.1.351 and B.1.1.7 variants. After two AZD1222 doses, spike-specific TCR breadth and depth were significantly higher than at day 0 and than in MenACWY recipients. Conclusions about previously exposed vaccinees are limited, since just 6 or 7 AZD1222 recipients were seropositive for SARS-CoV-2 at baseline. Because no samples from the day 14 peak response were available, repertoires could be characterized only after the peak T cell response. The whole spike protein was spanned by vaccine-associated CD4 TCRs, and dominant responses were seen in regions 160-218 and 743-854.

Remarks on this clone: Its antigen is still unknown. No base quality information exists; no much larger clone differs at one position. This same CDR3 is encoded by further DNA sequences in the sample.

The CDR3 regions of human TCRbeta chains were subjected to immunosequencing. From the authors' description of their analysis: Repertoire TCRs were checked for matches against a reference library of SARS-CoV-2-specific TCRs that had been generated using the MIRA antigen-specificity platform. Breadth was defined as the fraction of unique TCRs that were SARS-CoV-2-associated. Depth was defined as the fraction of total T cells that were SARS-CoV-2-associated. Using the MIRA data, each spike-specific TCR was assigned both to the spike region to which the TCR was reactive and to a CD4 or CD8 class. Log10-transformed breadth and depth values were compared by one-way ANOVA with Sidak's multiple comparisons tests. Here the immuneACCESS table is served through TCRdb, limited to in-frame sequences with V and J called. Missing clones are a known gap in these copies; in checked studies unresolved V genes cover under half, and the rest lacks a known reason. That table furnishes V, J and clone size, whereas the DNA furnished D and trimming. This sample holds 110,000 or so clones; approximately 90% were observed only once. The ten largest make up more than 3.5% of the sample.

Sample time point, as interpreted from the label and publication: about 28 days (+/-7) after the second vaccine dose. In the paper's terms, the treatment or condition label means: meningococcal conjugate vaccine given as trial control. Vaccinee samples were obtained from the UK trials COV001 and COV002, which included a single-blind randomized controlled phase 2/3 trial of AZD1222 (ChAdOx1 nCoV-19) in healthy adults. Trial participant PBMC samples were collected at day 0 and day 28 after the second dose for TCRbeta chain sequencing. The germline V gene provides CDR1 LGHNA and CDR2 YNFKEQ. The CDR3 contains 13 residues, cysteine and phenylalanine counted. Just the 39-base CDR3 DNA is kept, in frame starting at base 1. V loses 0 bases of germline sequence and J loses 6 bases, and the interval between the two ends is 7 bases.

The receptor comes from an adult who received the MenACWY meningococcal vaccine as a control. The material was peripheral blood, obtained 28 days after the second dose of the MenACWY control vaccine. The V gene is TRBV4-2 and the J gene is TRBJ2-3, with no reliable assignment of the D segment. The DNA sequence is TGTGCCAGCAGCCAAGACCCCCGCGATACGCAGTATTTT. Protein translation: CASSQDPRDTQYF.